This passage covers 29 T cell receptor beta chains from one sample sequenced in a study of prognosis after radiotherapy for stage I lung cancer. From genomic DNA, two-round multiplex PCR was used to amplify TCR beta CDR3. Gene-specific primers for each TRBV and TRBJ gene drove first-round PCR. From the multiplex PCR reads, TCRdb called clonotypes with MiXCR, one entry per CDR3 protein. The sample holds about 15,000 distinct CDR3 sequences, 25% to 35% seen once. Sequencing was performed on PBMCs, taken before or after stereotactic body radiation therapy (not recorded which). Source of these receptors: a donor aged 50 or older with non-small cell lung cancer.

This clonotype was observed once. The chain employs TRBV6-9 and TRBJ1-6; D gene unclear. The length of the CDR3 is 14 residues. CDR1 is MNHGY, CDR2 SVAAGI, per germline. Trimming left V 3 bases short and J 10 bases short, with 13 bases between. The DNA for the CDR3 is TGTGCCAGCAGTTACTCGAATACCTACTCACCCCTCCACTTT. Protein product: CASSYSNTYSPLHF.

Worth noting for this clonotype: A read error is likely here: a far larger clone is one base away. This chain connects TRBV6-6 to TRBJ1-5, with 7 nucleotides matching TRBD1. Germline CDR1 and CDR2: MNHNY and SVGAGI (reference sequence). The CDR3 covers 15 residues. CDR3 protein: CASSYGTVRNQPQNF. CDR3 in DNA: TGTGCCAGCAGCTATGGGACAGTACGCAATCAGCCCCAGAATTTT.

This clonotype came up many times. The chain recombines TRBV20-1 with TRBJ1-5; D is possibly TRBD1 (6 bases). The CDR3 runs 16 residues. The V and J ends lost 6 bases and 4 bases respectively, with 22 bases between them. CDR1 is DFQATT, CDR2 SNEGSKA, per germline (reference sequence). Here the CDR3 reads CSATKGAGTQNQPQHF. In nucleotides, the CDR3 is TGCAGTGCGACAAAAGGGGCCGGGACACAAAATCAGCCCCAGCATTTT.

About this clonotype itself: A junction end diverges from the germline sequence, so it may reflect a read error. The chain is built from TRBV7-2 and TRBJ2-7; D might be TRBD1 (5 bases). The CDR3 runs 12 residues. In germline, CDR1 is SGHTA, CDR2 FQGNSA. Here the CDR3 DNA reads TGTGCCAGCAGCTTATACCGGTACAGGAGATTCTTC. Its translation is CASSLYRYRRFF.

There are many counts of this clonotype. CDR3 loop: CASSNSRGRKSGYTF. In DNA, the CDR3 is TGTGCCAGCAGCAACTCCAGGGGGCGCAAAAGTGGCTACACCTTC. This chain connects TRBV28 to TRBJ1-2, with 8 bases lining up with TRBD1. V trimming: 6 bases; J trimming: 7 bases; junction bases outside the gene matches: 13. The CDR3 length is 15 residues. The germline V gene has CDR1 MDHEN and CDR2 SYDVKM.

This clonotype was picked up many times. J is TRBJ2-7 and V is TRBV20-1, with D unresolved. This CDR3 contains 13 residues. Trimming took off 0 bases at V and 7 bases at J, with 13 bases between the two ends. Germline values: CDR1 DFQATT, CDR2 SNEGSKA (reference sequence). Here the CDR3 DNA reads TGCAGTGCTAGAGATCTGAGACTTGGAGAGCAGTACTTC. Translating it yields CSARDLRLGEQYF.

Details on this clonotype: A far larger clone is a single base away, which makes a read error likely. This CDR3 is missing its conserved last phenylalanine or tryptophan, likely due to a read error. The chain has TRBV7-3 and TRBJ2-1, with 7 bases matching TRBD1. The last part of the DNA fits TRBJ2-7 better; the J call may be wrong. Germline lookup yields CDR1 SGHTA and CDR2 FQGTGA. This CDR3 is built from 13 residues. CDR3 DNA sequence: TGTGCCAGCAGCCAGGACAGGTCCGGGGAGCAGTACTCC. Encoded protein: CASSQDRSGEQYS.

This clonotype appeared many times. This chain connects TRBV6-4 to TRBJ1-5; TRBD1 aligns across 7 bases. V was clipped by 7 bases and J by 0 bases; unmatched bases: 3. Germline CDR1 MRHNA, CDR2 SNTAGT. The CDR3 is 14 amino acids. The DNA for the CDR3 is TGTGCCAGCACAACAGGGGATAGCAATCAGCCCCAGCATTTT. It translates to CASTTGDSNQPQHF.

The table lists this clonotype with many counts. The rearrangement joins TRBV25-1 to TRBJ2-5; no reliable D call. The CDR3 runs to 13 residues. The V end was cut by 3 bases, the J end by 1 base, with 6 bases between. In germline, CDR1 is MGHDK, CDR2 SYGVNS. CDR3 protein: CASSDFSQETQYF. CDR3 nucleotide sequence: TGTGCCAGCAGTGATTTCAGCCAAGAGACCCAGTACTTC.

This clonotype has ten or more counts. The gene calls are TRBV27 and TRBJ1-6; the match to TRBD1 covers 8 bases. Per germline, CDR1 MNHEY and CDR2 SMNVEV (reference sequence). V dropped 6 bases and J dropped 10; count of bases not matched to a gene: 11. The CDR3 loop spans 15 amino acids. This CDR3 reads CASRDRDRRGSPLHF. CDR3 DNA: TGTGCCAGCAGGGACCGGGACAGGAGGGGGTCACCCCTCCACTTT.

By frequency in the sample, this clonotype is medium-sized. The chain recombines TRBV28 with TRBJ2-1, with TRBD2 identical over 11 bases. Trimming cost V 7 bases and J 4 bases; bases outside gene matches: 3. The CDR3 is made up of 14 amino acids. CDR1 is MDHEN and CDR2 is SYDVKM in the germline V gene. CDR3 nucleotide sequence: TGTGCCAGCAACGTAGCGGGAGGGTACAATGAGCAGTTCTTC. The encoded protein is CASNVAGGYNEQFF.

A single count supports this clonotype. Only one base separates this from a far larger clonotype, so it likely reflects a read error. The gene calls are TRBV7-2 and TRBJ1-5; D ambiguous. This CDR3 is built from 15 residues. Germline assignment: CDR1 SGHTA and CDR2 FQGNSA. CDR3: CASSWGWEGNKPQHF. CDR3 bases: TGTGCCAGCAGCTGGGGATGGGAAGGCAATAAGCCCCAGCATTTT.

The sample holds many counts of this clonotype. The rearrangement joins TRBV28 to TRBJ1-2; 9 positions agree with TRBD1. The CDR3 has 15 residues. Germline-derived CDR1 and CDR2 are MDHEN and SYDVKM. The trim removed 8 bases at V and 8 bases at J, leaving 15 bases unmatched. CDR3 DNA: TGTGCCAGCCTACCTCCGGGACAGGGAATGGAAGGCTACACCTTC. Residues: CASLPPGQGMEGYTF.

As for this clonotype: The germline gene is not matched at one end of the junction; a read error may be the cause. The chain recombines TRBV28 with TRBJ2-1; perhaps D is TRBD1 or TRBD2 (6 bases each). The CDR3 totals 16 residues. Germline lookup yields CDR1 MDHEN and CDR2 SYDVKM. The DNA for the CDR3 is TGTGCCAGCAGTTTGTCACACACGGGGGCATACAATGAGCAGTTCTTT. Amino acid sequence: CASSLSHTGAYNEQFF.

This clonotype is categorized as medium-sized. This sequence joins TRBV2 and TRBJ2-3; tentatively, D is TRBD2 (6 bases). The CDR3 runs to 16 residues. Germline assignment: CDR1 SNHLY and CDR2 FYNNEI. Trimming pared 3 bases from V and 2 bases from J, leaving 15 bases between. The CDR3 loop reads CASSDWAGRVTDTQYF. CDR3 nucleotides: TGTGCCAGCAGTGATTGGGCGGGACGAGTCACAGATACGCAGTATTTT.

V usage is TRBV10-3 and J usage is TRBJ2-3; 8 bases agree with TRBD2. Germline lookup yields CDR1 ENHRY and CDR2 SYGVKD. After removal of 2 bases from V and 3 bases from J, the junction contained 4 bases not matched to a gene. The CDR3 sequence is 15 residues long. CDR3 in amino acids: CAISEGGGQTDTQYF. CDR3 DNA: TGTGCCATCAGTGAGGGCGGGGGGCAGACAGATACGCAGTATTTT.

The chain is built from TRBV20-1 and TRBJ1-6; a weak D match, TRBD1 (5 bases). The length of the CDR3 is 12 residues. CDR1 and CDR2 from the germline V gene are DFQATT and SNEGSKA (reference sequence). V lost 6 bases, J lost 9 bases, and 12 bases lay in between. The CDR3 loop reads CSAQGSGSPLHF. The CDR3, as DNA: TGCAGTGCCCAGGGCTCGGGTTCACCCCTCCACTTT.

The V gene is TRBV20-1, the J gene TRBJ2-1; D unclear. This CDR3 comprises 15 residues. Trimming stripped 3 bases from V and 4 bases from J, with 16 bases between. Per the germline V gene, CDR1 is DFQATT and CDR2 is SNEGSKA (reference sequence). The CDR3 reads CSASSAVSFYNEQFF. The CDR3 DNA sequence: TGCAGTGCTAGTTCGGCTGTCTCATTTTACAATGAGCAGTTCTTC.

The chain couples TRBV7-2 to TRBJ2-7; 15 nucleotides line up with TRBD2. CDR1 is SGHTA and CDR2 is FQGNSA in the germline V gene. J was trimmed by 3 bases and V by 3 bases; bases with no gene match: 15. This CDR3 has 20 amino acids. Here the CDR3 reads CASSLKSMGTSGRNSYEQYF. The CDR3 DNA reads TGTGCCAGCAGCTTGAAGTCTATGGGGACTAGCGGGAGGAATAGCTACGAGCAGTACTTC.

This sequence joins TRBV28 and TRBJ1-1, with a tentative D call TRBD1 (6 bases). CDR1 and CDR2 from the germline V gene are MDHEN and SYDVKM. V was clipped by 6 bases and J by 9 bases, with 14 bases between them. The CDR3 consists of 12 residues. The CDR3 nucleotides read TGTGCCAGCAGACCGGACAGACTTAAAGCTTTCTTT. Translating gives CASRPDRLKAFF.

Many counts were recorded for this clonotype. The V and J genes are TRBV5-5 and TRBJ2-5; possibly TRBD1 or TRBD2 for D (5 bases each). Trimming removed 0 bases at V and 4 bases at J, with 10 bases between. Germline-derived CDR1 and CDR2 are SGHKS and YYEKEE (reference sequence). The CDR3 runs 14 residues. CDR3 bases: TGTGCCAGCAGCTTGGGGGGGAGTGGAGAGACCCAGTACTTC. It codes for CASSLGGSGETQYF. The full variable domain, in which reference TRBV5-5 and TRBJ2-5 provide the parts outside the CDR3, is DAGVTQSPTHLIKTRGQQVTLRCSPISGHKSVSWYQQVLGQGPQFIFQYYEKEERGRGNFPDRFSARQFPNYSSELNVNALLLGDSALYLCASSLGGSGETQYFGPGTRLLVL.

This clonotype came up many times. The chain employs TRBV11-2 and TRBJ2-3; a possible D gene is TRBD2 (6 bases). The V gene's germline CDR1 is SGHAT and CDR2 FQNNGV. This CDR3 has 17 amino acids. V was pared by 5 bases and J by 1 base, with 19 bases between. The CDR3 DNA sequence: TGTGCCAGCAGCCTCAGTACGGGGGTTCGGGGCACAGATACGCAGTATTTT. Protein: CASSLSTGVRGTDTQYF.

This clonotype has a count of ten or more. The chain has TRBV28 and TRBJ2-7, with 9 bases identical to TRBD1. V shed 3 bases, J shed 3 bases, and the junction held 12 bases outside the gene matches. Per the germline V gene, CDR1 is MDHEN and CDR2 is SYDVKM. The CDR3 totals 17 residues. The CDR3 DNA sequence: TGTGCCAGCAGTTTCACGACAGGGGGTGTTAGCAACTACGAGCAGTACTTC. Amino acids: CASSFTTGGVSNYEQYF. The full variable domain, in which reference TRBV28 and TRBJ2-7 provide the parts outside the CDR3, is DVKVTQSSRYLVKRTGEKVFLECVQDMDHENMFWYRQDPGLGLRLIYFSYDVKMKEKGDIPEGYSVSREKKERFSLILESASTNQTSMYLCASSFTTGGVSNYEQYFGPGTRLTVT.

This clonotype was observed at least ten times. The V call is TRBV19, the J call TRBJ2-5, with 10 bases aligning to TRBD2. This CDR3 is built from 15 residues. Per germline, CDR1 LNHDA and CDR2 SQIVND (reference sequence). Losses at the gene ends were 3 bases for V and 5 bases for J; bases not matched to a gene: 6. This chain's CDR3 is CASSISSGSSETQYF. The CDR3 DNA follows: TGTGCCAGTAGTATCTCTAGCGGGAGTTCCGAGACCCAGTACTTC.

In the case of this clonotype: A far larger clone lies a single base away; this is likely a read error. The rearrangement joins TRBV9 to TRBJ1-5; tentative D call: TRBD1 (5 bases). V was shortened by 4 bases and J by 4 bases, with 12 bases between the two germline ends. Germline V gene sequence: CDR1 SGDLS, CDR2 YYNGEE. The CDR3 length is 14 residues. CDR3 loop: CASSQTGGNQPQHF. CDR3 nucleotides: TGTGCCAGCAGCCAGACGGGGGGGAATCAGCCCCAGCATTTT.

To note about this clonotype: The germline gene is not matched at one end of the junction; a read error may be the cause. This chain connects TRBV27 to TRBJ1-6; 10 bases map to TRBD1. CDR3 size: 17 residues. CDR1 is MNHEY and CDR2 is SMNVEV in the germline V gene (reference sequence). The CDR3 DNA sequence: TGTGCCAGCAGTCTGGAACTCCCGGGACAGGGGATTTCACCCCTCCGCTTT. Its protein is CASSLELPGQGISPLRF.

There are many counts of this clonotype. CDR3 residues: CASSATGVGYEQYF. The CDR3 DNA reads as TGCGCCAGCAGTGCGACAGGAGTAGGCTACGAGCAGTACTTC. This chain uses TRBV10-2 with TRBJ2-7, with TRBD1 as a possible D gene (6 bases). The V gene's germline CDR1 is WSHSY and CDR2 SAAADI. Deletions cut 4 bases from V and 3 bases from J, with 13 bases between. The CDR3 is made up of 14 amino acids.

This clonotype is termed medium-sized (0.01 to 0.1%). The genes are TRBV11-1 and TRBJ2-1; D is undetermined. Per the germline V gene, CDR1 is SGHAT and CDR2 is FQDESV (reference sequence). There are 17 residues in the CDR3. Trimming removed 1 base from V and 5 bases from J, with 18 bases in between. CDR3 DNA: TGTGCCAGCAGCTTAGGTTCCGTGATGTCGCGGCACAATGAGCAGTTCTTC. Residues: CASSLGSVMSRHNEQFF.

This clonotype was observed at least ten times. The chain uses TRBV28 and TRBJ2-7; D is uncertain. Germline V gene sequence: CDR1 MDHEN, CDR2 SYDVKM. V was clipped by 0 bases and J by 2 bases, with 11 bases between them. CDR3 length: 15 amino acids. CDR3 region: CASSLWDESPYEQYF. The CDR3 DNA sequence: TGTGCCAGCAGTTTATGGGATGAGTCCCCCTACGAGCAGTACTTC.